This T cell receptor beta chain emerged from a study of blood T cell repertoires in COVID-19 (dated by TCRdb to the early 2020s). For context, the study as a whole: Samples from collaborators originated in the United States, Italy and Spain and spanned both the acute and convalescent phases of COVID-19. Samples came from the ongoing ImmuneRACE study (first 160 participants) plus 1,254 subjects from 6 global collaborators. The prospective study material was composed of cDNA or gDNA derived from T cells, B-cell-depleted T cells, or PBMCs. Where available, HLA class I and class II types were obtained from metadata supplied by the sample provider rather than from assay-based typing. Nearly every sample came with metadata listing a de-identified subject ID, COVID-19 status, age in years and sex. A freely available public database, intended as a resource for researchers studying the immune response to SARS-CoV-2, is where the repertoires were released. The dataset comprised deeply sampled blood TCRbeta repertoires from subjects exposed to, actively infected with, or recovered from COVID-19.

The immunoSEQ Assay, a bias-controlled multiplex PCR, was used to amplify TCRbeta CDR3 regions from genomic DNA. The paper's processing steps were these. Nucleated cell counts per sample were estimated from amplification of reference gene primers within the assay. To quantify the absolute abundance of each unique TCRbeta CDR3 rearrangement, sequence reads were collapsed and filtered. Productive Simpson clonality was computed per sample as the square root of Simpson's diversity index over productive rearrangements. Not all clones reach the TCRdb copy of this immuneACCESS table, which keeps in-frame sequences only. Checked studies attribute under half of the gap to unresolved V genes and leave the rest unexplained. The V and J calls and clone size were taken over from that table, and D and trimming were inferred from the DNA. Across this sample there are about 210,000 clones, with around four fifths seen only once. In total, the top ten clones hold roughly 2.9% of the sample.

Broader findings and caveats from the paper: The amount of clinical and demographic metadata varied by source and participant and was provided uncurated.

This clone showed up just once. It has no known antigen specificity. Base qualities are not recorded, but no much larger clone differs from it by a single base. Collaborating institutions collected whole blood in K2EDTA tubes following their own protocols. For TCRbeta analysis, collaborator samples were shipped as frozen whole blood, as isolated PBMCs, or as DNA extracted from either sample type. This TCR came from a man between 45 and 60 years old with active or convalescent COVID-19. The source material was peripheral blood.

CDR3 region: CASSSDRGYGYTF. The nucleotide sequence is given as TGCGCCAGCAGCTCGGACAGGGGTTATGGCTACACCTTC. This receptor chain uses TRBV5-1 and TRBJ1-2, with 9 middle bases fitting TRBD1. V has 3 bases trimmed and J has 5 bases trimmed; junction bases matching no gene number 2. There are 13 amino acids in the CDR3, from cysteine to phenylalanine inclusive. The entry retains the CDR3 DNA only, 39 bases that are in frame from base 1. The germline V gene encodes CDR1 SGHRS and CDR2 YFSETQ.